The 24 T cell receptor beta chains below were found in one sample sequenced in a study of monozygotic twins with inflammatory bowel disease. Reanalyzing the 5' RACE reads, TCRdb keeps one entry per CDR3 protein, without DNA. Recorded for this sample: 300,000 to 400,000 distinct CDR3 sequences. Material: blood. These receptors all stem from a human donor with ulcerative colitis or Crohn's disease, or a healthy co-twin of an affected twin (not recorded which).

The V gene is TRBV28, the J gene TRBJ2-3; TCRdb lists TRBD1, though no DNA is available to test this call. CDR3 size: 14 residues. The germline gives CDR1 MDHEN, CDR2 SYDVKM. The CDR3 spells CASSSPTGADTQYF.

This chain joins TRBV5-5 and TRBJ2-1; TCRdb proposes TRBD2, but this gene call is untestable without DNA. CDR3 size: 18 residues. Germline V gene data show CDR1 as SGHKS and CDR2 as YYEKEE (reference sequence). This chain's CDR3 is CASSTRTSGSSSYNEQFF.

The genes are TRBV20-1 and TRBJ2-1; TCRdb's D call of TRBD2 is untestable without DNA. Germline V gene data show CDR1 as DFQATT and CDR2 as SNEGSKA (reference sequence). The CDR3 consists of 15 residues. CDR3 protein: CSARAVVGEYNEQFF.

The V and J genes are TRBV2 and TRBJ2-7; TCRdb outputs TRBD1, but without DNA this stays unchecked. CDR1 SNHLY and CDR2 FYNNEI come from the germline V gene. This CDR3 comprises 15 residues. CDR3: CASPPSRGYSYEQYF.

The CDR3: CATSDQRGGSDEQFF. The V gene is TRBV24-1, the J gene TRBJ2-1; TCRdb picks TRBD2, but there is no DNA to check that call. Germline-derived CDR1 and CDR2 are KGHDR and SFDVKD. This CDR3 is built from 15 residues.

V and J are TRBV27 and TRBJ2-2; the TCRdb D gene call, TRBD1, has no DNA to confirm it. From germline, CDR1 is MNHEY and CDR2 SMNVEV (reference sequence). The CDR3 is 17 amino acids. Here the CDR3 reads CASSPTTGGSSTGELFF.

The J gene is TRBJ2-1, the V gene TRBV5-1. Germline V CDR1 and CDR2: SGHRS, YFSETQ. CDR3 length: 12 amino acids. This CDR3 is CASSNYVGEQFF.

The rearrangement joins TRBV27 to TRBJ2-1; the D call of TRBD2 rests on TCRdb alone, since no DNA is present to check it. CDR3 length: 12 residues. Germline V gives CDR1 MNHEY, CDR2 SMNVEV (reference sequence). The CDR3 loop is CASAGTTDEQFF.

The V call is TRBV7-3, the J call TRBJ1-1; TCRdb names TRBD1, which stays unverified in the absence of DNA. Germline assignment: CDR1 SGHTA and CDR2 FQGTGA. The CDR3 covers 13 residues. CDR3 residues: CASSLTTGGEAFF.

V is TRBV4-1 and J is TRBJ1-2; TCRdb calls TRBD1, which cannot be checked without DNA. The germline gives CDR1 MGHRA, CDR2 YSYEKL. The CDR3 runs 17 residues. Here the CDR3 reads CASSHEMHRRSNYGYTF.

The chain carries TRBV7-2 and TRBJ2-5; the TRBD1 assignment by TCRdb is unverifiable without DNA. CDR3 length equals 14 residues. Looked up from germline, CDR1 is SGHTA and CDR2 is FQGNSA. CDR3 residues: CASTLSPGVETQYF.

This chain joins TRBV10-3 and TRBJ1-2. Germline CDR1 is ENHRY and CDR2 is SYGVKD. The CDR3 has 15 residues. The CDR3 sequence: CAISEGSNLGYGYTF.

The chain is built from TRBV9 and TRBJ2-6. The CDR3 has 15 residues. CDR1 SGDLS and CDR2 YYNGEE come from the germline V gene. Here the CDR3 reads CASSVLGFGANVLTF.

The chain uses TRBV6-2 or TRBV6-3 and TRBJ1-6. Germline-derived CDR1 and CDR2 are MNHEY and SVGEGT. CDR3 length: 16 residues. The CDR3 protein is CASSYPARGRYSPLHF.

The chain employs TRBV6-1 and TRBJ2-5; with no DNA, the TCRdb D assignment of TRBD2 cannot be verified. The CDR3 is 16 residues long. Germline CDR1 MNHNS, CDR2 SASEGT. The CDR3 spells CASSRSSGGPQETQYF.

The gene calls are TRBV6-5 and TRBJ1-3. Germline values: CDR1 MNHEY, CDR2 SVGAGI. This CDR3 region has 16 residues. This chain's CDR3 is CASSYSMLTTGNTIYF.

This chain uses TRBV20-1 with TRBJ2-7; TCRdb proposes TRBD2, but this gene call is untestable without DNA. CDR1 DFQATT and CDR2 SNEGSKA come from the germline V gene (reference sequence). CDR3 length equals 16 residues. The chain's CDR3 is CSARGDKLAGVGEQYF.

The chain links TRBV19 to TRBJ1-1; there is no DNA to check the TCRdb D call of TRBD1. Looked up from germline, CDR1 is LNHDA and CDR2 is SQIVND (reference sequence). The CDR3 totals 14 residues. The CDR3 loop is CASSIFRGEQQAFF. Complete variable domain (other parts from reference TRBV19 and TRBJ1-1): DGGITQSPKYLFRKEGQNVTLSCEQNLNHDAMYWYRQDPGQGLRLIYYSQIVNDFQKGDIAEGYSVSREKKESFPLTVTSAQKNPTAFYLCASSIFRGEQQAFFGQGTRLTVV.

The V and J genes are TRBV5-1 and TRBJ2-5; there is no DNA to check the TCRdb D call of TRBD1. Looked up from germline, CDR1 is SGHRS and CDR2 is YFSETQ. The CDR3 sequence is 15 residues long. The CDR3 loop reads CASSHGTGFQETQYF.

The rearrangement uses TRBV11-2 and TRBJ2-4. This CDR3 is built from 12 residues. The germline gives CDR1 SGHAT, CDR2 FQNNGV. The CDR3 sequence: CASSVDGNMQYF.

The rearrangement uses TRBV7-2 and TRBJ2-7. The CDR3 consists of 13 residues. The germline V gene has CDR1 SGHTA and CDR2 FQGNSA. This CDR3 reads CASSQGGPYEQYF.

The CDR3 sequence: CSVRVWTGSSYEQYF. The chain joins TRBV29-1 to TRBJ2-7. CDR3 length: 15 residues. Per germline, CDR1 SQVTM and CDR2 ANQGSEA.

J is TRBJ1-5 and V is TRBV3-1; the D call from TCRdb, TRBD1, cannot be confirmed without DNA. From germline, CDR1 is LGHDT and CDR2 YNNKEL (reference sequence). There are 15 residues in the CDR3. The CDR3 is CASSQTGGGNQPQHF. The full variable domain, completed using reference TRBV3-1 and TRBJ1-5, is DTAVSQTPKYLVTQMGNDKSIKCEQNLGHDTMYWYKQDSKKFLKIMFSYNNKELIINETVPNRFSPKSPDKAHLNLHINSLELGDSAVYFCASSQTGGGNQPQHFGDGTRLSIL.

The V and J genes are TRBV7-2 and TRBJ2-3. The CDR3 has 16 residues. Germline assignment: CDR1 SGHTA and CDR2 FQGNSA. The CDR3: CASSLRGQADTDTQYF.